This T cell receptor (beta chain) emerged from a study of cytomegalovirus exposure and HLA in healthy donors. Points from the study as a whole: TCR beta sequences reportedly predicted most subjects' HLA-A and HLA-B alleles accurately. Among CMV-associated TCR beta chains, most appeared HLA-restricted in a later analysis.

PCR primers comprised 60 Vbeta and 13 Jbeta primers. TCRdb's table, derived via immunoSEQ multiplex PCR, lists solely in-frame clones and lacks some. In the table there are some 150,000 clones, roughly 82% of which are singletons. Comment on this clone: The antigen remains unidentified.

The source of this sequence is a man aged 30-40 years in good health and CMV-seronegative. The sequenced material came from PBMCs.

The CDR3 DNA reads TGTGCCAGCAGGTCCGTAGGAGCCGACTCCCTTAATTCACCCCTCCACTTT. Encoded protein: CASRSVGADSLNSPLHF. This rearrangement joins TRBV28 to TRBJ1-6, with D hard to call. Germline CDR1 reads MDHEN; CDR2 reads SYDVKM. V shed 6 bases and J shed 6 bases, with 21 bases lying between them. CDR3 length: 17 residues. The full variable domain, its missing parts supplied by reference TRBV28 and TRBJ1-6, is DVKVTQSSRYLVKRTGEKVFLECVQDMDHENMFWYRQDPGLGLRLIYFSYDVKMKEKGDIPEGYSVSREKKERFSLILESASTNQTSMYLCASRSVGADSLNSPLHFGNGTRLTVT.